These 4 T cell receptor beta chains were sequenced from one sample in a study of blood T cell repertoires in COVID-19. Only in-frame clones appear in the TCRdb table, and some are missing; sequencing was by immunoSEQ multiplex PCR. The sample has about 330,000 clones, over 75% seen once. The sample consisted of PBMCs or T cells enriched from blood (not recorded which). All receptors derive from a woman aged 25 to 39 who had recovered from COVID-19.

A note on this clone: The junction does not match germline at one end; this may be a read error. The V call is TRBV2, the J call TRBJ2-7, with 8 bases matching TRBD1. Germline V gives CDR1 SNHLY, CDR2 FYNNEI. The CDR3 spans 13 residues. The chain's CDR3 is CASREDRGYEQYF. The CDR3 bases are TGTGCCAGCAGAGAAGACAGGGGCTACGAGCAGTACTTC.

The genes are TRBV19 and TRBJ1-5; TRBD1 might be the D (6 bases). Trimming left V 5 bases short and J 1 base short, with 15 bases between. Germline CDR1 LNHDA, CDR2 SQIVND (reference sequence). This CDR3 has 16 residues. CDR3 sequence: CASSSPSGQSNQPQHF. The CDR3 DNA reads TGTGCCAGTAGTTCTCCCTCGGGACAAAGCAATCAGCCCCAGCATTTT.

The chain combines TRBV5-1 with TRBJ1-6; D perhaps matches TRBD1 (6 bases). This CDR3 contains 15 residues. The germline gives CDR1 SGHRS, CDR2 YFSETQ. Deletions cut 0 bases from V and 6 bases from J, with 10 bases between. Here the CDR3 DNA reads TGCGCCAGCAGCTTGGGTCAGGGGCCTAATTCACCCCTCCACTTT. Translating gives CASSLGQGPNSPLHF.

V gene TRBV11-2 combines with J gene TRBJ2-5; the D gene is possibly TRBD1 (5 bases). The germline V gene has CDR1 SGHAT and CDR2 FQNNGV. CDR3 length: 14 residues. V lost 1 base and J lost 2, with 8 bases in between. CDR3 nucleotides: TGTGCCAGCAGCTTAGGGACAAATCAAGAGACCCAGTACTTC. This codes for CASSLGTNQETQYF.